This T cell receptor (beta chain) appears in the sequencing data of a study of blood T cell repertoires in COVID-19 (dated by TCRdb to about 2020). Looking at the study overall: Collaborator samples came from the United States, Italy and Spain and covered acute and convalescent phases of COVID-19. Where available, HLA class I and class II types were obtained from metadata supplied by the sample provider rather than from assay-based typing. The samples were drawn from two sources: the first 160 participants of the ongoing ImmuneRACE study, and about 1,300 subjects contributed by 6 global collaborators. The material from the prospective study consisted of cDNA or gDNA derived from T cells, B-cell-depleted T cells, or PBMCs. The repertoires were released in a freely available public database meant as a resource for research on the immune response to SARS-CoV-2. Subjects who had been exposed to COVID-19, were actively infected with it, or had recovered from it provided the deeply sampled blood TCRbeta repertoires that made up the dataset. A de-identified subject ID, COVID-19 status, age in years and sex were almost always included in the sample metadata. Here is what the overall study found, with its caveats: The quantity of clinical and demographic metadata differed by source and by participant and was supplied without curation.

CDR1 and CDR2, per the germline V gene, are MGHDK and SYGVNS. The trim is 6 bases for V and 4 bases for J, with a gap of 9 bases between the germline ends. Taken from cysteine to phenylalanine, the CDR3 has 13 residues. The retained sequence is limited to the CDR3, 39 bases, with the frame set at the first base. In the prospective study, participants were roughly 18 to 100 years old, resided in about 25 geographic areas of the United States, and were enrolled through a virtual design. In the prospective study, cohorts were assigned on the basis of participant-reported clinical history obtained from a screening survey and a study questionnaire. Each participant in the prospective study had whole blood, serum and a nasopharyngeal or oropharyngeal swab collected by mobile phlebotomists. Over a roughly two-month period, participants in the prospective study had the option of providing additional blood draws and questionnaires. Before DNA extraction, blood samples from the prospective study were shipped at room temperature or frozen.

To note about this clone: Its antigen is unknown. Qualities for individual bases were not recorded, and no much larger clone is one base off.

TCRbeta CDR3 regions were amplified from genomic DNA using the immunoSEQ Assay, a bias-controlled multiplex PCR. The authors' analysis ran thus. Within the assay, amplification of reference gene primers was used to estimate how many nucleated cells each sample contained. Sequence reads were collapsed and filtered to measure the absolute abundance of every unique TCRbeta CDR3 rearrangement. For each sample, productive Simpson clonality was calculated as the square root of Simpson's diversity index across productive rearrangements. The table was pulled from immuneACCESS by TCRdb, which kept in-frame rearrangements only. Such tables lose some clones; where checked, under half of the loss comes from unresolved V genes, and the rest has no known cause. That table is the source of V, J and clone size, and D and trimming were worked out from the DNA. The sample table shows about 270,000 clones, and about 91% are seen once. The ten largest clones take up approximately 1.2% of the sample.

Sequencing input: PBMCs or T cells enriched from blood (not recorded which). The clonotype comes from a woman between 40 and 55 years old with acute COVID-19. The chain joins TRBV25-1 to TRBJ1-4; the D segment could be TRBD1, given 6 matching bases. At the DNA level, the sequence is TGTGCCAGCAGCCGGGACATTAATGAAAAACTGTTTTTT. Translated, it gives CASSRDINEKLFF.